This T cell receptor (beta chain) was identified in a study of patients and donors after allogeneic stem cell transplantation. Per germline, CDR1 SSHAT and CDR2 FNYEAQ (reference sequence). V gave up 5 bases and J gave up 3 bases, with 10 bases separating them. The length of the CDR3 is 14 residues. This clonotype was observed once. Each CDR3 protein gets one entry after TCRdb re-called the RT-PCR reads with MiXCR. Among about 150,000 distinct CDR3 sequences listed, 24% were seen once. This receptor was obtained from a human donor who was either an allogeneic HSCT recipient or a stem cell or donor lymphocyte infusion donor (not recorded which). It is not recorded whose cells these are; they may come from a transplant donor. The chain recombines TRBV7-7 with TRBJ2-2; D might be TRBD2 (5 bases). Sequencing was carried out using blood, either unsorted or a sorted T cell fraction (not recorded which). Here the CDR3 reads CASSRVSDTGELFF. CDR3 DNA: TGTGCCAGCAGCCGCGTTAGCGACACCGGGGAGCTGTTTTTT.